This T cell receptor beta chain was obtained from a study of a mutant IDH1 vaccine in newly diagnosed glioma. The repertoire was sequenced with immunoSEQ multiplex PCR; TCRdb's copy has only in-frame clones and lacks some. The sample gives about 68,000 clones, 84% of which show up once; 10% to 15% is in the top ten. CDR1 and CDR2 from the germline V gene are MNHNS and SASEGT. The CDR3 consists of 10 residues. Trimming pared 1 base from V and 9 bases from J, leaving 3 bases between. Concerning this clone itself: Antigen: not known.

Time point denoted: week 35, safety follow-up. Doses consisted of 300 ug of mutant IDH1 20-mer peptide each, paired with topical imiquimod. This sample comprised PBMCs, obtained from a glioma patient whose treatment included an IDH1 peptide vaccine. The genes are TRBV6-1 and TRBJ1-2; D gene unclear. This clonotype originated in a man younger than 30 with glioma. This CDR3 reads CASSEESYTF. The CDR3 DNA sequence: TGTGCCAGCAGTGAAGAGAGCTACACCTTC.